Following are 2 T cell receptor beta chains from one sample sequenced in a study of blood T cell repertoires in COVID-19. Assay: immunoSEQ multiplex PCR; the TCRdb copy retains only in-frame clones and omits some. The table shows around 69,000 clones, with more than 70% occurring only once. Specimen: peripheral blood. The receptors originated from a man over 45 with active COVID-19.

The rearrangement uses TRBV25-1 and TRBJ1-2, with 9 bases that match TRBD1. CDR3 length: 14 amino acids. CDR1 MGHDK and CDR2 SYGVNS come from the germline V gene. The ends lost 3 bases at V and 7 bases at J; junction bases unmatched: 6. In nucleotides, the CDR3 is TGTGCCAGCAGTGACCACAGGGGGCGGGGTGGCTACACCTTC. Its protein is CASSDHRGRGGYTF.

This chain links TRBV6-5 with TRBJ2-7, with 7 bases matching TRBD1. The CDR3 is made up of 16 amino acids. J was trimmed by 0 bases and V by 4 bases; bases with no gene match: 9. Germline-derived CDR1 and CDR2 are MNHEY and SVGAGI. CDR3 residues: CASSFAGQASSYEQYF. DNA of the CDR3: TGTGCCAGCAGTTTCGCCGGACAGGCGAGCTCCTACGAGCAGTACTTC.